This T cell receptor (beta chain) was obtained from a study of blood T cells in healthy people across ages. Study findings and constraints: For the donors, CMV status was unknown and possibly confounded expanded clonotype changes.

With 2 bases clipped from V and 9 bases from J, the junction kept 8 bases outside the gene matches. The CDR3 spans 16 residues. The germline gives CDR1 ENHRY, CDR2 SYGVKD. This clonotype was detected a few times. The antigen is not known. Sample-barcoded 5' priming and a J-beta primer mix drove a second PCR of roughly 6 to 12 cycles. MiXCR, run by TCRdb on the 5' RACE reads, gives a single entry per CDR3 protein. Seen here are about 1,400,000 distinct CDR3 sequences, roughly 45% observed once, and the top ten hold roughly 7.9%. Isolation of PBMCs gave at least 7 million cells per sample. The TCR sequence derives from a young woman in good health. This sequence joins TRBV10-3 and TRBJ2-3; 13 nucleotides agree with TRBD2. The sequenced sample was blood. The chain's CDR3 is CAISEGTSGMGYTQYF. Written as DNA, the CDR3 is TGTGCCATCAGTGAGGGGACTAGCGGGATGGGTTACACGCAGTATTTT.